The 7 T cell receptor beta chains below come from one sample, sequenced in a study of naive and memory T cell subsets listed by TCRdb under 2017. Library preparation was by UMI-ligation and nested PCR. The sequencer listed for this sample is Illumina MiSeq. To cover both TRBC1 and TRBC2, the beta constant-region primer consisted of an equimolar mix of two oligonucleotides. The public reads were reprocessed in TCRdb via fastp at Q25 and MiXCR, keeping in-frame beta chains. Every entry covers one CDR3 protein and lists the most common genes and DNA from its rows. Across this sample there are around 30,000 distinct CDR3 sequences, with roughly 10% seen only once. The ten largest clones capture under 20% of the sample. The sequenced sample consisted of effector memory CD4+ T cells from blood. The sample's cell subset or site label, in plain terms: effector memory, CD45RA- CD27-. These receptors were collected from a human donor in good health.

The chain employs TRBV20-1 and TRBJ2-7; possible D gene TRBD2, 6 bases. Germline CDR1 reads DFQATT; CDR2 reads SNEGSKA (reference sequence). V lost 1 base to trimming and J lost 0 bases, with 10 bases between them. This CDR3 has 14 residues. The chain's CDR3 is CSARGGGVSYEQYF. CDR3 sequence (DNA): TGCAGTGCTAGAGGCGGCGGGGTCTCCTACGAGCAGTACTTC.

This clonotype came up many times. V and J are TRBV30 and TRBJ2-3, with D perhaps TRBD2 (6 bases). Germline CDR1 is GTSNPN and CDR2 is SVGIG (reference sequence). The CDR3 consists of 13 residues. Trimming shortened V by 5 bases and J by 4 bases, and 13 bases separated the two germline ends. The CDR3 sequence: CAWETRRADTQYF. In nucleotides, the CDR3 is TGTGCCTGGGAGACTAGGCGGGCAGATACGCAGTATTTT.

The chain combines TRBV18 with TRBJ2-3; D may be TRBD2 (5 bases). Trimming pared 6 bases from V and 5 bases from J, leaving 12 bases between. This CDR3 region has 13 residues. Germline V gives CDR1 KGHSH, CDR2 LQKENI. CDR3 sequence reads: CASSQGLEDTQYF. The CDR3, as DNA: TGTGCCAGCTCGCAAGGACTCGAAGATACGCAGTATTTT.

This clonotype was counted only a few times. The chain combines TRBV7-2 with TRBJ2-1; D remains ambiguous. V gave up 6 bases and J gave up 5 bases, with 14 bases separating them. The CDR3 loop spans 14 amino acids. Germline V gene data show CDR1 as SGHTA and CDR2 as FQGNSA. CDR3 DNA: TGTGCCAGCAGGCTTAAAACTAACAACAATGAGCAGTTCTTC. It specifies CASRLKTNNNEQFF.

This clonotype was seen many times. The chain is built from TRBV3-1 and TRBJ2-2; perhaps D is TRBD1 or TRBD2 (5 bases each). This CDR3 has 14 residues. The V gene's germline CDR1 is LGHDT and CDR2 YNNKEL (reference sequence). V lost 7 bases and J 4 bases, leaving 13 bases between the germline ends. The CDR3 nucleotides read TGTGCCAGCACCACCGGGACCTCCACCGGGGAGCTGTTTTTT. Translating gives CASTTGTSTGELFF.

This clonotype has ten or more counts. V gene TRBV19 combines with J gene TRBJ2-1; 9 nucleotides match TRBD2. CDR1 is LNHDA and CDR2 is SQIVND in the germline V gene (reference sequence). There are 15 residues in the CDR3. Germline trimming cut 6 bases from V and 1 base from J; bases unmatched to any gene: 4. This chain's CDR3 is CASRLSGSSYNEQFF. Written as DNA, the CDR3 is TGTGCCAGTAGACTTAGCGGGAGTTCCTACAATGAGCAGTTCTTC.

The genes are TRBV9 and TRBJ2-1; 8 nucleotides agree with TRBD2. Trimming at V came to 0 bases and at J to 8 bases, leaving 7 bases not matched to a gene. The CDR3 is made up of 15 amino acids. CDR1 and CDR2 (germline): SGDLS, YYNGEE. CDR3 in DNA: TGTGCCAGCAGCGTAGATCCGGGGGGGAACTATGAGCAGTTCTTC. This translates into CASSVDPGGNYEQFF.